This T cell receptor (beta chain) originates from a study of high-grade serous ovarian cancer treatment subgroups. Tumor tissue was taken before any definitive surgery or chemotherapy was given. With respect to this clone: The antigen is unknown.

Clones were read by immunoSEQ multiplex PCR, and TCRdb kept only the in-frame ones, dropping some. The top ten hold approximately 3.1% of the sample, which has about 33,000 clones, about 80% seen once. Study-level findings and limits: TCR relatedness rose with neoantigen level and trended with mutation load. Same-patient tumor repertoires overlapped at roughly 0.095 to 0.79; different patients barely overlapped.

The germline V gene encodes CDR1 LNHDA and CDR2 SQIVND (reference sequence). V trimming: 7 bases; J trimming: 5 bases; junction bases outside the gene matches: 10. The length of the CDR3 is 15 residues. Sequencing was carried out using tumor tissue. The receptor was derived from a human donor with high-grade serous ovarian cancer. This sequence joins TRBV19 and TRBJ2-2; TRBD1 agrees at 7 bases. The CDR3 here is CASTRTGQRTGELFF. The CDR3 DNA follows: TGTGCCAGTACCAGGACAGGACAAAGGACCGGGGAGCTGTTTTTT.